The 14 T cell receptor beta chains below come from one sample, sequenced in a study of T-cell memory formation after mild COVID-19. Each CDR3 protein is one row after TCRdb ran MiXCR on the 5' RACE reads. The table includes about 260,000 distinct CDR3 sequences, less than 9.5% detected once. Sequencing was performed on PBMCs or a T cell subset sorted from them (not recorded which). The receptor set was obtained from a man aged 18 to 35 who had mild COVID-19 (a few samples of this study predate the infection). Cell type and time point are not known.

The genes are TRBV27 and TRBJ2-7; 9 nucleotides line up with TRBD1. Germline V CDR1 and CDR2: MNHEY, SMNVEV (reference sequence). The J segment lost 5 bases and the V segment lost 7 bases, leaving 6 bases of the junction unmatched. This CDR3 spans 13 amino acids. The chain's CDR3 is CASTTGTGHEQYF. The CDR3 region has the DNA TGTGCCAGCACTACCGGGACAGGGCACGAGCAGTACTTC.

The sample holds many counts of this clonotype. The V gene is TRBV10-3, the J gene TRBJ2-1; the match to TRBD2 covers 14 bases. The germline V gene has CDR1 ENHRY and CDR2 SYGVKD. The CDR3 consists of 15 residues. After removal of 5 bases from V and 9 bases from J, the junction contained 6 bases not matched to a gene. Written as DNA, the CDR3 is TGTGCCATCAGTACGACTAGCGGGGGGGCCGGTGAGCAGTTCTTC. This codes for CAISTTSGGAGEQFF.

The chain employs TRBV28 and TRBJ2-2; tentatively, D is TRBD1 (6 bases). Per germline, CDR1 MDHEN and CDR2 SYDVKM. V gave up 10 bases and J gave up 5 bases, with 14 bases separating them. This CDR3 comprises 13 residues. CDR3 DNA sequence: TGTGCCATCCAGGGAAGGGGGACCGGGGAGCTGTTTTTT. Amino acids: CAIQGRGTGELFF.

The rearrangement links TRBV10-3 to TRBJ2-1; 12 bases fit TRBD1. The V segment lost 8 bases and the J segment 5 bases; nucleotides outside the gene matches: 4. In germline, CDR1 is ENHRY, CDR2 SYGVKD. The CDR3 is 14 residues long. The CDR3: CAIRWDRGHNEQFF. The DNA of the CDR3 is TGTGCCATCCGGTGGGACAGGGGGCACAATGAGCAGTTCTTC.

This clonotype was seen a handful of times. This chain joins TRBV24-1 and TRBJ2-1, with D unresolved. Germline values: CDR1 KGHDR, CDR2 SFDVKD. V shed 6 bases and J shed 7 bases, with 12 bases lying between them. This CDR3 comprises 13 residues. The CDR3 is CATSSLYGNEQFF. DNA of the CDR3: TGTGCCACCAGTTCTCTGTACGGGAATGAGCAGTTCTTC.

This clonotype was detected a few times. The genes are TRBV12-3 or TRBV12-4 and TRBJ2-2; D remains unclear. The CDR3 has 15 amino acids. V was trimmed by 5 bases and J by 0 bases, leaving 10 bases between them. The CDR3 reads CASSGGSANTGELFF. The CDR3, as DNA: TGTGCCAGCAGTGGCGGTTCCGCGAACACCGGGGAGCTGTTTTTT.

The rearrangement uses TRBV9 and TRBJ2-3; D is unresolved. Trimming pared 0 bases from V and 2 bases from J, leaving 10 bases between. Germline V gene sequence: CDR1 SGDLS, CDR2 YYNGEE. The CDR3 sequence is 15 residues long. This CDR3 is CASSVGVGSTDTQYF. CDR3 sequence (DNA): TGTGCCAGCAGCGTAGGAGTGGGGTCCACAGATACGCAGTATTTT.

This clonotype was detected only a few times. The rearrangement joins TRBV4-1 to TRBJ1-2; a possible D gene is TRBD1 (5 bases). The length of the CDR3 is 13 residues. Trimming shortened V by 6 bases and J by 7 bases, and 15 bases separated the two germline ends. The germline V gene has CDR1 MGHRA and CDR2 YSYEKL. CDR3 coding DNA: TGCGCCAGCAGTTCGGGGCATAGCGCTGGCTACACCTTC. Translation: CASSSGHSAGYTF.

This clonotype was counted a few times. The chain links TRBV6-4 to TRBJ2-1; TRBD2 aligns across 8 bases. J was trimmed by 3 bases and V by 0 bases; bases with no gene match: 7. Germline loops: CDR1 MRHNA, CDR2 SNTAGT. The CDR3 contains 17 residues. The CDR3 sequence: CASSDSSGRGDYNEQFF. The CDR3 DNA follows: TGTGCCAGCAGTGACTCAAGCGGGCGGGGGGACTACAATGAGCAGTTCTTC.

This clonotype occurred many times. The chain is built from TRBV27 and TRBJ2-5, with 13 bases identical to TRBD2. This CDR3 contains 18 residues. CDR1 is MNHEY, CDR2 SMNVEV, per germline (reference sequence). V shed 7 bases, J shed 4 bases, and the junction held 15 bases outside the gene matches. CDR3: CASTPLGTSGALGETQYF. Written as DNA, the CDR3 is TGTGCCAGCACTCCCCTCGGGACTAGCGGGGCTTTGGGAGAGACCCAGTACTTC.

The chain uses TRBV12-3 or TRBV12-4 and TRBJ2-7, with a tentative D call TRBD1 (6 bases). The CDR3 runs to 11 residues. The V and J ends lost 6 bases and 6 bases respectively, with 9 bases between them. The CDR3 here is CASRLRGEQYF. CDR3 in DNA: TGTGCCAGCAGGCTCAGGGGCGAGCAGTACTTC.

This rearrangement joins TRBV5-1 to TRBJ2-7; maybe TRBD1 (5 bases). Germline loops: CDR1 SGHRS, CDR2 YFSETQ. The CDR3 totals 12 residues. V was trimmed by 0 bases and J by 5 bases, leaving 6 bases between them. The CDR3 bases are TGCGCCAGCAGCTTGGGGGGCCACGAGCAGTACTTC. This translates into CASSLGGHEQYF.

This clonotype showed up just a few times. The rearrangement joins TRBV7-2 to TRBJ1-2; D is perhaps TRBD1 (5 bases). Trimming took off 3 bases at V and 4 bases at J, with 12 bases between the two ends. CDR1 is SGHTA, CDR2 FQGNSA, per germline. This CDR3 contains 14 residues. The CDR3 DNA reads TGTGCCAGCAGCTTTACCGAGGGGCTCTATGGCTACACCTTC. This gives the protein CASSFTEGLYGYTF. The entire variable domain, with the rest obtained from reference TRBV7-2 and TRBJ1-2, is as follows: GAGVSQSPSNKVTEKGKDVELRCDPISGHTALYWYRQSLGQGLEFLIYFQGNSAPDKSGLPSDRFSAERTGGSVSTLTIQRTQQEDSAVYLCASSFTEGLYGYTFGSGTRLTVV.

This clonotype was seen a few times. The chain recombines TRBV6-6 with TRBJ1-1; a weak D match, TRBD1 (5 bases). In germline, CDR1 is MNHNY, CDR2 SVGAGI (reference sequence). V gave up 6 bases and J gave up 5 bases, with 22 bases separating them. This CDR3 region has 16 residues. This chain's CDR3 is CASSPPGGGGRTEAFF. In DNA, the CDR3 is TGTGCCAGCAGCCCGCCCGGGGGGGGAGGACGGACTGAAGCTTTCTTT.